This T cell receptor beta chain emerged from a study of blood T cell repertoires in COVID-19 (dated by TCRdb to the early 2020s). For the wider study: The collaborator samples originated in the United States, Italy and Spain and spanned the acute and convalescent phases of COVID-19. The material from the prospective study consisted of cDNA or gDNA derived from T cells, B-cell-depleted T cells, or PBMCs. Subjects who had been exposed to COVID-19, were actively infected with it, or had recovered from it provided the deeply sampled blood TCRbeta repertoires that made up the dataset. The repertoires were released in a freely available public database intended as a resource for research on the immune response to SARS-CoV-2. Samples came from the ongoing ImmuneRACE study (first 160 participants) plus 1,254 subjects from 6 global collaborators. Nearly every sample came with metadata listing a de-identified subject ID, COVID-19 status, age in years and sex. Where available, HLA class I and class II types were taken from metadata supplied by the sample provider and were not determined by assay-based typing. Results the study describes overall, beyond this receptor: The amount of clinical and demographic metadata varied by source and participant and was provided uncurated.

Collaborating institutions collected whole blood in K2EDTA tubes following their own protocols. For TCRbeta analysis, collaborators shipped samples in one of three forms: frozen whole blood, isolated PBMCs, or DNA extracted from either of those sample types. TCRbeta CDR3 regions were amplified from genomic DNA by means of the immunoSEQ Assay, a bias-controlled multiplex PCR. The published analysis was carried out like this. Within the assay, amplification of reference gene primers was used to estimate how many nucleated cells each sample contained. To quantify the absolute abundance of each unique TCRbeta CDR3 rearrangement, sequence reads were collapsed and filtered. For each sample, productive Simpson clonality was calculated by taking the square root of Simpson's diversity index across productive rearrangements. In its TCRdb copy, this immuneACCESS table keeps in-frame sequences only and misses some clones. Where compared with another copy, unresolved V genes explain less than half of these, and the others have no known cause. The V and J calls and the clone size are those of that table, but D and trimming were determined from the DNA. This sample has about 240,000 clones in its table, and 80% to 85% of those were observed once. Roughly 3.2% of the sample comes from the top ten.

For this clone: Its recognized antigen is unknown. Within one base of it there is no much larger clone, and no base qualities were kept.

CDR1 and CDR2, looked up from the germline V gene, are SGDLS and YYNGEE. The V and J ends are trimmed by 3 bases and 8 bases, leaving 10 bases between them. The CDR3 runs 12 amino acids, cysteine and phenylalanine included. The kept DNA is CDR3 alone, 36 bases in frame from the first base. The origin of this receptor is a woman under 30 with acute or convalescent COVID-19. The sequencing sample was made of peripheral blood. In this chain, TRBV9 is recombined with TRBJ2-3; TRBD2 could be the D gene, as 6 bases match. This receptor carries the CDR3 CASSGPSATQYF. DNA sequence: TGTGCCAGCAGCGGCCCTAGCGCTACGCAGTATTTT. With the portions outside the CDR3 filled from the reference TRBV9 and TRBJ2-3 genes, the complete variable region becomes DSGVTQTPKHLITATGQRVTLRCSPRSGDLSVYWYQQSLDQGLQFLIQYYNGEERAKGNILERFSAQQFPDLHSELNLSSLELGDSALYFCASSGPSATQYFGPGTRLTVL.